This T cell receptor (beta chain) originates from a study of T-cell reconstitution after alpha-beta-depleted transplantation in children. This clonotype was detected many times. Per germline, CDR1 DFQATT and CDR2 SNEGSKA (reference sequence). This CDR3 contains 15 residues. J lost 1 base, V lost 3 bases, and 5 bases had no gene match. Unique molecular identifiers were incorporated when the TCRbeta library was constructed. TCRdb analysed the PCR reads with MiXCR anew, one entry per CDR3 protein. The repertoire holds around 600,000 distinct CDR3 sequences, with approximately 15% as singletons. The V and J genes are TRBV20-1 and TRBJ2-2; 7 positions agree with TRBD1. The starting material was PBMCs from the stem cell graft donor, obtained from the stem cell graft. This receptor was obtained from a human donor who donated a stem cell graft to a child with acute myeloid leukemia. CDR3 sequence reads: CSASWTGRNTGELFF. The CDR3 DNA sequence: TGCAGTGCTAGTTGGACAGGTCGGAACACCGGGGAGCTGTTTTTT.